This T cell receptor beta chain appears in the sequencing data of a study of T-cell memory formation after mild COVID-19. Study overall: Among the donors, TCR clusters were largely specific to each donor. Study-level results: CD4+ clones that contracted lay mainly in CM and EM; CD8+ ones lay in EMRA. Nothing confirmed that second-wave clones peaking on day 37 were specific for SARS-CoV-2.

V was cut by 3 bases and J by 3 bases, with 12 bases left in between. The CDR3 covers 14 residues. Germline-derived CDR1 and CDR2 are MGHRA and YSYEKL. In regard to this clonotype: Its antigen is unidentified.

TCRdb re-derived calls from the 5' RACE reads in MiXCR, one entry per CDR3 protein. The sample yields 300,000 to 400,000 distinct CDR3 sequences, around 28% seen once. The rearrangement uses TRBV4-1 and TRBJ2-7; the D gene is possibly TRBD2 (5 bases). Sequences were obtained from PBMCs or a T cell subset sorted from them (not recorded which). The sequence was obtained from an adult woman who had mild COVID-19 (a few samples of this study predate the infection). Cell type and time point are not known. The CDR3 DNA sequence: TGCGCCAGCAGCCAGGTCGGACTCAACTACGAGCAGTACTTC. It encodes CASSQVGLNYEQYF.